This T cell receptor (beta chain) comes out of a study of blood T cell repertoires in COVID-19. Study-wide background: T cells, B-cell-depleted T cells, or PBMCs supplied cDNA or gDNA.

Germline trimming cut 1 base from V and 6 bases from J; bases unmatched to any gene: 3. Per germline, CDR1 SGHAT and CDR2 FQNNGV. The CDR3 has 15 amino acids. The repertoire was sequenced with immunoSEQ multiplex PCR; TCRdb's copy has only in-frame clones and lacks some. Of some 87,000 clones listed, approximately 90% are singletons. This TCR came from a human donor with COVID-19, enrolled during active disease. The donor label of this sample is uncertain. The sequencing sample was made of peripheral blood. The chain couples TRBV11-2 to TRBJ2-2; 9 nucleotides agree with TRBD2. The CDR3 here is CASSLGLAGPGELFF. CDR3 sequence (DNA): TGTGCCAGCAGCTTAGGGCTAGCGGGACCCGGGGAGCTGTTTTTT.